The present TCR beta chain was sequenced within a study of beta chain features in type 1 diabetes. The study's findings and limits: The naive, central memory and Treg TCRB repertoires of patients appeared to be more similar to one another than those of healthy donors. There was a moderate but significant shortening of TCRB CDR3s in all four CD4+ subsets of Type 1 diabetes patients. The question of HLA type influencing TCRB rearrangement was one that remained unresolved here.

For this clone: Its cognate antigen is unknown.

Germline CDR1 and CDR2: SGHAT and FQDESV (reference sequence). With V trimmed by 5 bases and J by 0 bases, 5 bases remained unmatched. The CDR3 spans 15 residues. Reverse transcription of all isolated RNA meant that expressed TCRB transcripts were sequenced. Here immunoSEQ multiplex PCR was the method, and the copy in TCRdb shows in-frame clones only, minus some. The sample has approximately 250,000 clones, roughly 17% seen once. The J gene is TRBJ1-1, the V gene TRBV11-1, with 8 bases fitting TRBD1. The TCR was taken from a man aged 25-45 years with type 1 diabetes. Sequencing used naive CD4+ T cells from blood. CDR3 bases: TGTGCCAGCAGCCCACGGGACAGGATGAACACTGAAGCTTTCTTT. Its translation: CASSPRDRMNTEAFF.